This T cell receptor beta chain was sequenced for a study of T cells in Graves' hyperthyroidism and ophthalmopathy. Study background: Peripheral blood collection took place at initial diagnosis, before any treatment. Study observations and caveats: For ophthalmopathy, model prediction preceded onset by a median around six months. Most thyroid clonotypes expanded above 0.001 appeared in blood too.

RNA transcripts served as the template for amplifying TCR beta CDR3 regions. TCR CDR3 regions were first amplified by RT-PCR with HTBI primers. MiXCR, applied by TCRdb to the multiplex PCR reads, yields one record per CDR3 protein. The table includes approximately 520,000 distinct CDR3 sequences, around 22% detected once. Ophthalmopathy patients showed a Clinical Activity Score of at least 3, NOSPECS grade of at least 4 and duration under 3 months. This clonotype was detected many times. Its antigen is still unknown. The CDR3 spans 14 residues. Trimming stripped 4 bases from V and 3 bases from J, with 10 bases between.

The sequenced sample consisted of blood. This TCR was sampled from a woman aged 25 to 39 with Graves' ophthalmopathy. The chain carries TRBV12-3 or TRBV12-4 and TRBJ1-5; D is unclear. CDR3 sequence: CASSWGAVNQPQHF. CDR3 sequence (DNA): TGTGCCAGCAGTTGGGGAGCGGTCAATCAGCCCCAGCATTTT.